This T cell receptor (beta chain) was documented in a study of OX40 agonist ivuxolimab in advanced cancers. General observations from the study: Several nonresponders also turned out to have low normalized T-cell clonal expansion. CD4+ and CD8+ blood T cells expanded clonally by week 6 at 0.1 to 3.0 mg/kg. CD4+ T cells averaged fewer expanded clones than CD8+ T cells.

Method: immunoSEQ multiplex PCR; TCRdb's copy keeps in-frame clones and lacks some. Of roughly 71,000 clones listed, 75% to 80% are singletons. The germline CDR1 and CDR2 sequences are GTSNPN and SVGIG (reference sequence). The ends lost 3 bases at V and 4 bases at J; junction bases unmatched: 10. This CDR3 is 15 amino acids long. Concerning this clone: What it recognizes is unknown.

V is TRBV30 and J is TRBJ1-1, with 8 bases matching TRBD1. Sequenced material: CD4+ or CD8+ T cells sorted from blood, taken in a trial of the OX40 agonist ivuxolimab. The receptor was isolated from an adult with an advanced solid tumor such as melanoma, head and neck, liver or kidney cancer. The CDR3 DNA is TGTGCCTGGAGGGTGGACAGGGTTTGGGGCACTGAAGCTTTCTTT. It is translated as CAWRVDRVWGTEAFF. Supplemented by reference TRBV30 and TRBJ1-1, the full variable domain reads SQTIHQWPATLVQPVGSPLSLECTVEGTSNPNLYWYRQAAGRGLQLLFYSVGIGQISSEVPQNLSASRPQDRQFILSSKKLLLSDSGFYLCAWRVDRVWGTEAFFGQGTRLTVV.